Below are 18 T cell receptor beta chains sequenced from a single sample in a study of cytomegalovirus exposure and HLA in healthy donors. PCR primers comprised 60 Vbeta and 13 Jbeta primers. The protocol was immunoSEQ multiplex PCR, while the TCRdb copy is restricted to in-frame clones and leaves out a portion. Of 90,000 to 140,000 clones listed, approximately 84% are singletons. The sequenced sample consisted of PBMCs. Source of these receptors: a male donor in good health and CMV-seronegative.

The V call is TRBV7-2, the J call TRBJ2-1, with D uncertain. V dropped 0 bases and J dropped 6 bases, with 6 bases sitting between them. Germline loops: CDR1 SGHTA, CDR2 FQGNSA. The CDR3 covers 13 residues. The CDR3 here is CASSLAWLNEQFF. The DNA for the CDR3 is TGTGCCAGCAGCTTAGCCTGGCTCAATGAGCAGTTCTTC.

The rearrangement joins TRBV19 to TRBJ2-1; tentative D call: TRBD2 (5 bases). The CDR3 length is 14 residues. Germline V CDR1 and CDR2: LNHDA, SQIVND (reference sequence). Trimming took 3 bases from V and 6 from J, leaving 12 bases between them. For the CDR3, the DNA is TGTGCCAGTAGTATCGATCGGGGTGTCAATGAGCAGTTCTTC. Translation: CASSIDRGVNEQFF.

The rearrangement links TRBV28 to TRBJ2-1; D is perhaps TRBD2 (6 bases). Trimming pared 6 bases from V and 9 bases from J, leaving 18 bases between. This CDR3 comprises 14 residues. CDR1 is MDHEN, CDR2 SYDVKM, per germline. The CDR3 DNA sequence: TGTGCCAGCAGGCGAGGGCGGCTGGGAGGTGAGCAGTTCTTC. Encoded protein: CASRRGRLGGEQFF.

The chain combines TRBV27 with TRBJ2-1, with 13 bases matching TRBD2. Germline lookup yields CDR1 MNHEY and CDR2 SMNVEV (reference sequence). This CDR3 is built from 15 residues. J lost 4 bases, V lost 5 bases, and 2 bases had no gene match. Here the CDR3 DNA reads TGTGCCAGCAGTCCGGGACTAGCGGGGTACAATGAGCAGTTCTTC. It encodes CASSPGLAGYNEQFF.

This clone occurred once. The chain employs TRBV5-1 and TRBJ1-2, with D possibly TRBD1 on 6 matching bases. The germline CDR1 and CDR2 sequences are SGHRS and YFSETQ. Trimming stripped 0 bases from V and 3 bases from J, with 9 bases between. The CDR3 covers 14 residues. The CDR3 region is CASSLDRVDYGYTF. CDR3 in DNA: TGCGCCAGCAGCTTGGACAGGGTGGACTATGGCTACACCTTC.

In its sample, this clone was seen a few times. J is TRBJ2-3 and V is TRBV5-1; TRBD2 matches at 16 bases. The CDR3 spans 16 residues. V lost 4 bases to trimming and J lost 4 bases; unmatched junction nucleotides: 3. Germline V gene lookup returns CDR1 SGHRS and CDR2 YFSETQ. CDR3 coding DNA: TGCGCCAGCAGCGCGGGACTAGCGGGAGGGCCAGATACGCAGTATTTT. Its protein product is CASSAGLAGGPDTQYF.

The chain recombines TRBV7-3 with TRBJ2-3, with 10 bases matching TRBD2. Looked up from germline, CDR1 is SGHTA and CDR2 is FQGTGA. The CDR3 has 15 amino acids. J lost 6 bases, V lost 5 bases, and 8 bases had no gene match. CDR3 bases: TGTGCCAGCAGCCAACTAGCGGGGTCCCCCGATACGCAGTATTTT. Its protein product is CASSQLAGSPDTQYF.

The chain recombines TRBV15 with TRBJ1-2; the D gene is possibly TRBD1 (5 bases). This CDR3 contains 16 residues. CDR1 is LNHNV, CDR2 YYDKDF, per germline (reference sequence). The germline V and J ends were trimmed by 1 base and 4 bases, with 16 bases remaining between them. The CDR3: CATSRVVKGLGYGYTF. Here the CDR3 DNA reads TGTGCCACCAGCAGAGTTGTTAAGGGGCTCGGCTATGGCTACACCTTC.

The chain recombines TRBV7-9 with TRBJ1-6; 8 bases fit TRBD1. J gave up 8 bases and V 3 bases, and 3 bases lay outside the gene matches. From germline, CDR1 is SEHNR and CDR2 FQNEAQ (reference sequence). The CDR3 loop spans 14 amino acids. CDR3 loop: CASSFTTGDSPLHF. The CDR3 DNA reads TGTGCCAGCAGCTTTACGACAGGGGATTCACCCCTCCACTTT.

This clone was found a few times. The DNA of the CDR3 is TGCGCCAGCAGCCCGGGACAGGGGGCGAGCAATCAGCCCCAGCATTTT. It specifies CASSPGQGASNQPQHF. The genes are TRBV5-1 and TRBJ1-5, with TRBD1 identical over 12 bases. The CDR3 extends over 16 amino acids. Trimming removed 4 bases from V and 1 base from J; junction bases left unmatched: 3. The germline gives CDR1 SGHRS, CDR2 YFSETQ. The full variable domain, with the rest looked up from reference TRBV5-1 and TRBJ1-5, is KAGVTQTPRYLIKTRGQQVTLSCSPISGHRSVSWYQQTPGQGLQFLFEYFSETQRNKGNFPGRFSGRQFSNSRSEMNVSTLELGDSALYLCASSPGQGASNQPQHFGDGTRLSIL.

The chain recombines TRBV11-3 with TRBJ1-1, with a weak D call TRBD1 (6 bases). The germline V and J ends were trimmed by 1 base and 4 bases, with 13 bases remaining between them. Germline V CDR1 and CDR2: SGHNT, YENEEA. CDR3 length equals 15 residues. CDR3 in DNA: TGTGCCAGCAGCTTAGTTCAGGGGATTGGCACTGAAGCTTTCTTT. The encoded protein is CASSLVQGIGTEAFF.

The chain recombines TRBV19 with TRBJ1-1; no clear D gene. The CDR3 runs 13 residues. Between the trimmed V and J ends, which lost 2 bases and 0 bases, there was a span of 4 bases. The germline V gene encodes CDR1 LNHDA and CDR2 SQIVND (reference sequence). The CDR3 nucleotides are TGTGCCAGTAGTATACCGTTGAACACTGAAGCTTTCTTT. This encodes CASSIPLNTEAFF.

The chain links TRBV5-1 to TRBJ2-1; tentatively, D is TRBD2 (5 bases). The V end lost 4 bases, the J end lost 9 bases, and 20 bases lay between the germline ends. This CDR3 has 15 amino acids. The germline CDR1 and CDR2 sequences are SGHRS and YFSETQ. The CDR3 is CASSPDASSSFEQFF. The DNA for the CDR3 is TGCGCCAGCAGCCCTGACGCTAGCTCAAGCTTTGAGCAGTTCTTC.

The chain combines TRBV5-1 with TRBJ1-1; TRBD1 agrees at 7 bases. CDR1 and CDR2 (germline): SGHRS, YFSETQ. CDR3 length equals 14 residues. The V gene end was trimmed by 4 bases and the J gene end by 2 bases; junction bases not matched to a gene: 5. CDR3 amino acids: CASSADRVNTEAFF. In DNA, the CDR3 is TGCGCCAGCAGCGCAGACAGGGTAAACACTGAAGCTTTCTTT.

This chain joins TRBV5-1 and TRBJ1-1; the D gene is possibly TRBD1 (5 bases). Per the germline V gene, CDR1 is SGHRS and CDR2 is YFSETQ. Between the trimmed V and J ends, which lost 3 bases and 0 bases, there was a span of 15 bases. There are 16 residues in the CDR3. This chain's CDR3 is CASSSYPGGLNTEAFF. The CDR3 coding sequence is TGCGCCAGCAGCTCCTATCCTGGGGGGTTGAACACTGAAGCTTTCTTT.

This clone turned up a few times. The chain recombines TRBV30 with TRBJ2-1; TRBD2 matches at 7 bases. The junction had 8 bases not matched to a gene; V was cut back by 2 bases and J by 7 bases. The CDR3 is 14 residues long. From germline, CDR1 is GTSNPN and CDR2 SVGIG (reference sequence). CDR3 DNA sequence: TGTGCCTGGAGTTGGGGCGGGAGTTTGAATGAGCAGTTCTTC. It is translated as CAWSWGGSLNEQFF.

This clone was found once. The chain links TRBV14 to TRBJ1-4; D is possibly TRBD1 (5 bases). Germline V gives CDR1 SGHDN, CDR2 FVKESK. Trimming stripped 2 bases from V and 8 bases from J, with 15 bases between. The CDR3 spans 15 residues. The DNA of the CDR3 is TGTGCCAGCAGCCAAATTTGGGACTCCGACGAAAAACTGTTTTTT. Residues: CASSQIWDSDEKLFF.

The rearrangement links TRBV7-9 to TRBJ2-3, with 11 bases that match TRBD1. Losses at the gene ends were 4 bases for V and 5 bases for J; bases not matched to a gene: 2. The CDR3 covers 14 residues. Germline CDR1 reads SEHNR; CDR2 reads FQNEAQ (reference sequence). The CDR3 nucleotides are TGTGCCAGCAGCTCGGACAGGGGGCTAGATACGCAGTATTTT. As protein: CASSSDRGLDTQYF.